Following are 21 T cell receptor beta chains from one sample sequenced in a study of blood T cells in healthy people across ages (dated by TCRdb to between 2015 and 2016). The library relied on 5' RACE. These reads were obtained on an Illumina HiSeq 2500. A second PCR of roughly 7 to 12 cycles was run with a J-beta primer mix and a sample-barcoded 5' primer. The public reads were quality trimmed at Q25 with fastp and then assembled into clones with MiXCR by TCRdb, keeping productive beta chains. Here each entry gathers all rows of one CDR3 protein and keeps the most common genes and DNA. This sample is represented by some 1.5 million distinct CDR3 sequences; 25% to 30% of them were singletons. Roughly 8% of the sample rests with the top ten. Input material: blood. The receptors originated from a woman aged 25 to 39 in good health.

The J gene is TRBJ2-3, the V gene TRBV27, with 9 nucleotides matching TRBD1. J gave up 2 bases and V 4 bases, and 7 bases lay outside the gene matches. The CDR3 is 16 residues long. The V gene's germline CDR1 is MNHEY and CDR2 SMNVEV (reference sequence). In nucleotides, the CDR3 is TGTGCCAGCAGTTCCCTCGGACAGGGGCACACAGATACGCAGTATTTT. It yields the protein CASSSLGQGHTDTQYF.

This clonotype was counted ten times or more. The chain links TRBV29-1 to TRBJ2-1, with 12 nucleotides matching TRBD2. The germline V gene has CDR1 SQVTM and CDR2 ANQGSEA. J was trimmed by 0 bases and V by 6 bases; bases with no gene match: 9. This CDR3 has 17 residues. CDR3 protein: CSVYGLAGRSSYNEQFF. In DNA form, the CDR3 reads TGCAGCGTCTACGGACTAGCGGGGCGGAGCTCCTACAATGAGCAGTTCTTC.

The J gene is TRBJ1-5, the V gene TRBV6-1; no clear D gene. The CDR3 is 12 amino acids. Trimming shortened V by 7 bases and J by 9 bases, and 13 bases separated the two germline ends. Germline CDR1 and CDR2: MNHNS and SASEGT. CDR3 loop: CASIEIPGPQHF. The DNA for the CDR3 is TGTGCCAGCATTGAGATCCCGGGGCCCCAGCATTTT.

V and J are TRBV7-2 and TRBJ2-4; 11 bases map to TRBD2. The J segment lost 13 bases and the V segment lost 5 bases, leaving 13 bases of the junction unmatched. The CDR3 has 15 amino acids. CDR1 SGHTA and CDR2 FQGNSA come from the germline V gene. CDR3 residues: CASSPGTSGTREQYF. The CDR3 DNA reads TGTGCCAGCAGCCCAGGGACTAGCGGTACCAGGGAGCAGTACTTC.

This clonotype has a handful of counts. The CDR3 sequence is CASSFQGLSQETQYF. The CDR3 DNA reads TGTGCCAGCAGTTTCCAGGGACTCTCTCAAGAGACCCAGTACTTC. The chain uses TRBV6-5 and TRBJ2-5; D possibly corresponds to TRBD2 (6 bases). Trimming left V 4 bases short and J 2 bases short, with 14 bases between. The V gene's germline CDR1 is MNHEY and CDR2 SVGAGI. This CDR3 contains 15 residues.

The chain combines TRBV5-1 with TRBJ2-3; TRBD2 aligns across 7 bases. Per germline, CDR1 SGHRS and CDR2 YFSETQ. The CDR3 has 14 amino acids. Losses at the gene ends were 9 bases for V and 5 bases for J; bases not matched to a gene: 12. The CDR3 nucleotides are TGCGCCACCGCGCGCGGGGGTAAGGGAGATACGCAGTATTTT. The encoded protein is CATARGGKGDTQYF.

The chain employs TRBV7-9 and TRBJ1-1; the match to TRBD1 covers 9 bases. CDR3 length: 14 amino acids. Germline loops: CDR1 SEHNR, CDR2 FQNEAQ (reference sequence). The V and J ends lost 5 bases and 5 bases, in that order; junction bases with no gene match: 6. The CDR3 region has the DNA TGTGCCAGCAGCGATGGACAGGGGCTAACTGAAGCTTTCTTT. It translates to CASSDGQGLTEAFF.

Only a few counts were recorded for this clonotype. The rearrangement links TRBV3-1 to TRBJ2-1, with D maybe TRBD2 (7 bases). This CDR3 is 16 amino acids long. The germline V gene encodes CDR1 LGHDT and CDR2 YNNKEL (reference sequence). V was trimmed by 0 bases and J by 6 bases, leaving 15 bases between them. The DNA of the CDR3 is TGTGCCAGCAGCCAAGATCCGGCGGGGGCGCGCAATGAGCAGTTCTTC. Translating gives CASSQDPAGARNEQFF.

CDR3 sequence reads: CASSDSRTSGIQETQYF. CDR3 bases: TGTGCCAGCAGTGACTCCCGGACTAGCGGGATCCAAGAGACCCAGTACTTC. The chain carries TRBV2 and TRBJ2-5; TRBD2 matches 12 bases. CDR1 is SNHLY and CDR2 is FYNNEI in the germline V gene. With 3 bases clipped from V and 1 base from J, the junction kept 6 bases outside the gene matches. This CDR3 comprises 17 residues. Full variable domain (rest looked up from reference TRBV2 and TRBJ2-5): EPEVTQTPSHQVTQMGQEVILRCVPISNHLYFYWYRQILGQKVEFLVSFYNNEISEKSEIFDDQFSVERPDGSNFTLKIRSTKLEDSAMYFCASSDSRTSGIQETQYFGPGTRLLVL.

Of note for this clonotype: At one boundary the junction diverges from the germline segment, which might be a read error. This chain joins TRBV6-2 or TRBV6-3 and TRBJ2-6; D gene uncertain. The CDR3 spans 15 residues. Germline values: CDR1 MNHEY, CDR2 SVGEGT. As DNA, the CDR3 is TGTGCCAGTAGTTACTCGAAGGGTGGGGTCAACGTCCTGACTTTC. It encodes CASSYSKGGVNVLTF.

The rearrangement uses TRBV7-9 and TRBJ1-1, with D perhaps TRBD1 (6 bases). V was cut by 3 bases and J by 2 bases, with 10 bases left in between. Per germline, CDR1 SEHNR and CDR2 FQNEAQ (reference sequence). There are 14 residues in the CDR3. CDR3 bases: TGTGCCAGCAGCTTCGAGGGGGTTAACACTGAAGCTTTCTTT. Translated, it gives CASSFEGVNTEAFF.

The rearrangement joins TRBV3-1 to TRBJ2-3, with D uncertain. This CDR3 region has 14 residues. Trimming took off 1 base at V and 6 bases at J, with 11 bases between the two ends. Germline loops: CDR1 LGHDT, CDR2 YNNKEL (reference sequence). CDR3 nucleotide sequence: TGTGCCAGCAGCCAAGCTCTACGGCGGGATACGCAGTATTTT. The encoded protein is CASSQALRRDTQYF.

This clonotype was seen more than once but under ten times. This sequence joins TRBV4-3 and TRBJ2-7, with TRBD2 as a possible D gene (6 bases). Looked up from germline, CDR1 is LGHNA and CDR2 is YSLEER. The length of the CDR3 is 21 residues. Trimming shortened V by 3 bases and J by 2 bases, and 32 bases separated the two germline ends. The CDR3: CASSHVPGIIAAPLSAYEQYF. DNA for the CDR3: TGCGCCAGCAGCCACGTACCGGGGATCATAGCGGCCCCCCTCTCCGCCTACGAGCAGTACTTC.

This clonotype was observed a handful of times. The chain carries TRBV29-1 and TRBJ2-3; D may be TRBD1 (5 bases). There are 13 residues in the CDR3. Between the trimmed V and J ends, which lost 4 bases and 0 bases, there was a span of 8 bases. The germline gives CDR1 SQVTM, CDR2 ANQGSEA. In nucleotides, the CDR3 is TGCAGCGTTGGCAAGGGGAGCACAGATACGCAGTATTTT. Amino acid sequence: CSVGKGSTDTQYF.

Details on this clonotype: This clone may be a read error of a much larger clone one base away. The rearrangement uses TRBV7-2 and TRBJ2-7; 8 bases are shared with TRBD2. The J call could be wrong; TRBJ2-5 is a better fit for the DNA end. CDR1 is SGHTA, CDR2 FQGNSA, per germline. The CDR3 loop spans 15 amino acids. DNA for the CDR3: TGTGCCAGCTGCTTAGTAGGGACTAGTCGGGAGACCCAGTACTTC. It translates to CASCLVGTSRETQYF.

This clonotype was found once. A read error may account for a junction end that differs from germline. The rearrangement uses TRBV7-9 and TRBJ1-3; D may be TRBD1 (5 bases). CDR3 length: 14 residues. Germline V gives CDR1 SEHNR, CDR2 FQNEAQ (reference sequence). The CDR3 region has the DNA TGTGCCAGCAGCGCCTTAGCCGGGGGAAACATCATATATTTT. This encodes CASSALAGGNIIYF. Full variable domain (remainder filled in from reference TRBV7-9 and TRBJ1-3): DTGVSQNPRHKITKRGQNVTFRCDPISEHNRLYWYRQTLGQGPEFLTYFQNEAQLEKSRLLSDRFSAERPKGSFSTLEIQRTEQGDSAMYLCASSALAGGNIIYFGEGSWLTVV.

This clonotype was seen more than once but under ten times. The chain uses TRBV9 and TRBJ1-1; 8 nucleotides match TRBD1. Trimming removed 4 bases from V and 7 bases from J; junction bases left unmatched: 6. Germline-derived CDR1 and CDR2 are SGDLS and YYNGEE. This CDR3 is built from 13 residues. The DNA for the CDR3 is TGTGCCAGCAGCACAGGGGACAGGAATGAAGCTTTCTTT. This encodes CASSTGDRNEAFF.

V is TRBV29-1 and J is TRBJ2-3, with 8 positions matching TRBD2. The V gene end was trimmed by 7 bases and the J gene end by 0 bases; junction bases not matched to a gene: 15. The CDR3 length is 17 residues. In germline, CDR1 is SQVTM, CDR2 ANQGSEA. The CDR3 reads CSAEGLVGKSSTDTQYF. The CDR3 coding sequence is TGCAGCGCCGAGGGACTAGTGGGAAAATCTAGCACAGATACGCAGTATTTT.

This clonotype came up a few times. The rearrangement uses TRBV20-1 and TRBJ2-3, with D unclear. Deletions cut 3 bases from V and 2 bases from J, with 9 bases between. Germline loops: CDR1 DFQATT, CDR2 SNEGSKA (reference sequence). The CDR3 is 13 residues long. The CDR3: CSASRQLTDTQYF. The CDR3 nucleotides read TGCAGTGCTAGCAGGCAGCTCACAGATACGCAGTATTTT.

In its sample, this clonotype was seen a few times. The rearrangement joins TRBV7-9 to TRBJ2-5; D is uncertain. CDR3 length: 12 amino acids. Germline CDR1 and CDR2: SEHNR and FQNEAQ (reference sequence). Trimming shortened V by 7 bases and J by 4 bases, and 10 bases separated the two germline ends. The CDR3 nucleotides read TGTGCCAGCACCTCTCCCGTAGAGACCCAGTACTTC. The encoded protein is CASTSPVETQYF. The full variable domain, with the rest looked up from reference TRBV7-9 and TRBJ2-5, is DTGVSQNPRHKITKRGQNVTFRCDPISEHNRLYWYRQTLGQGPEFLTYFQNEAQLEKSRLLSDRFSAERPKGSFSTLEIQRTEQGDSAMYLCASTSPVETQYFGPGTRLLVL.

Details on this clonotype: A much larger clone differs by one base, so this may be a read error. This sequence joins TRBV5-1 and TRBJ2-1; perhaps TRBD2 as D (5 bases). Germline lookup yields CDR1 SGHRS and CDR2 YFSETQ. The CDR3 has 13 residues. CDR3 residues: CAGSTSSYNEQFF. The CDR3 bases are TGCGCCGGCAGCACTAGCTCCTACAATGAGCAGTTCTTC.